The 23 T cell receptor beta chains below come from one sample, sequenced in a study of HIV-infected children after antiretroviral therapy interruption. RNA-based 3' RACE libraries used unique molecular identifiers. TCRdb redid the calling of the 3' RACE reads with MiXCR, one entry per CDR3 protein. In the table there are about 89,000 distinct CDR3 sequences, roughly 6.4% of which are singletons. The treatment was: PENTA 11 planned treatment interruption arm or continuous ART arm. The input for sequencing was CD45RA+ CD4+ T cells from PBMCs, pooled from several time points, taken from a donor given antiretroviral therapy, either interrupted or continuous. Sample subset: naive CD4+ CD45RA+ CD45RO- T cells. The receptors derive from a pool of human donors with HIV.

This chain joins TRBV11-2 and TRBJ2-2; no definite D call. Germline CDR1 reads SGHAT; CDR2 reads FQNNGV. This CDR3 is built from 15 residues. V lost 1 base and J 0 bases, leaving 6 bases between the germline ends. The CDR3 sequence: CASSLGLTNTGELFF. The CDR3 DNA is TGTGCCAGCAGCTTAGGCCTTACGAACACCGGGGAGCTGTTTTTT.

This clonotype has ten or more counts. One end of the junction is discordant with germline, which a read error may explain. The rearrangement uses TRBV23-1 and TRBJ2-5; TRBD2 might be the D (6 bases). TRBV23-1 belongs to the ORF category, with a function that is uncertain. The CDR3 totals 12 residues. The CDR3 spells CASSRSGETRVF. The CDR3 DNA is TGCGCCAGCAGTCGATCGGGAGAAACAAGGGTCTTC.

This clonotype was observed many times. The chain employs TRBV6-5 and TRBJ2-7; TRBD1 aligns across 8 bases. Germline CDR1 reads MNHEY; CDR2 reads SVGAGI. The CDR3 is 14 residues long. V shed 5 bases and J 2 bases; nucleotides not matched to a gene: 5. CDR3 region: CASSAGQGTYEQYF. As DNA, the CDR3 is TGTGCCAGCAGTGCCGGACAGGGAACCTACGAGCAGTACTTC.

The rearrangement joins TRBV12-2 to TRBJ1-5; the D call of TRBD1 is as the table states it, not checked on the DNA. TRBV12-2 is given as a pseudogene. There are 14 residues in the CDR3. The chain's CDR3 is CASRLAIRDQPQHF. In nucleotides, the CDR3 is TGTGCAAGTCGCTTAGCGATCAGGGATCAGCCCCAGCATTTT.

This clonotype occurred many times. The chain recombines TRBV2 with TRBJ2-2; D is uncertain. CDR3 length equals 12 residues. Germline loops: CDR1 SNHLY, CDR2 FYNNEI. The V and J ends lost 4 bases and 8 bases respectively, with 8 bases between them. The CDR3 reads CASSAPVGELFF. DNA for the CDR3: TGTGCCAGCAGTGCACCAGTAGGGGAGCTGTTTTTT.

This clonotype was counted ten times or more. The chain links TRBV28 to TRBJ2-7; TRBD1 might be the D (5 bases). CDR3 length: 11 residues. CDR1 and CDR2 from the germline V gene are MDHEN and SYDVKM. The germline V and J ends were trimmed by 3 bases and 7 bases, with 7 bases remaining between them. CDR3 DNA: TGTGCCAGCAGTTTGGGGCGAGAGCAGTACTTC. It specifies CASSLGREQYF.

This clonotype was detected only a few times. The rearrangement links TRBV7-4 to TRBJ2-2, with 10 bases fitting TRBD2. The CDR3 has 16 amino acids. Germline CDR1 SGHVT, CDR2 SQSDAQ. The V segment lost 2 bases and the J segment 4 bases; nucleotides outside the gene matches: 4. CDR3 in amino acids: CASSLLSGGGTGELFF. In DNA form, the CDR3 reads TGTGCCAGCAGCTTACTCAGCGGGGGGGGCACCGGGGAGCTGTTTTTT. Complete variable domain (other parts from reference TRBV7-4 and TRBJ2-2): GAGVSQSPRYKVAKRGRDVALRCDSISGHVTLYWYRQTLGQGSEVLTYSQSDAQRDKSGRPSGRFSAERPERSVSTLKIQRTEQGDSAVYLCASSLLSGGGTGELFFGEGSRLTVL.

The sample holds many counts of this clonotype. The chain joins TRBV7-2 to TRBJ2-2; D possibly corresponds to TRBD2 (6 bases). Looked up from germline, CDR1 is SGHTA and CDR2 is FQGNSA. The CDR3 runs to 14 residues. Trimming removed 1 base at V and 7 bases at J, with 10 bases between. CDR3 sequence: CASSLGGAYGELFF. The CDR3 DNA follows: TGTGCCAGCAGCTTAGGCGGGGCGTACGGGGAGCTGTTTTTT.

The table lists this clonotype with many counts. The rearrangement uses TRBV5-4 and TRBJ1-1, with 7 bases lining up with TRBD1. Germline V lookup: CDR1 SGHNT, CDR2 YYREEE (reference sequence). There are 16 residues in the CDR3. The V segment lost 0 bases and the J segment 1 base; nucleotides outside the gene matches: 6. Written as DNA, the CDR3 is TGTGCCAGCAGCTTGGGGGAAGGGGGCCAGAACACTGAAGCTTTCTTT. This sequence encodes CASSLGEGGQNTEAFF.

At least ten counts were recorded for this clonotype. The rearrangement uses TRBV29-1 and TRBJ2-3; the D gene is possibly TRBD2 (6 bases). The V and J ends lost 3 bases and 2 bases respectively, with 12 bases between them. Germline V lookup: CDR1 SQVTM, CDR2 ANQGSEA. CDR3 length equals 14 residues. In DNA form, the CDR3 reads TGCAGCGTTGATGGAGGGGACGCCACAGATACGCAGTATTTT. Protein: CSVDGGDATDTQYF.

This clonotype was observed at least ten times. V is TRBV6-1 and J is TRBJ2-3; D assignment may be TRBD1 or TRBD2 (5 bases each). Germline V gene data show CDR1 as MNHNS and CDR2 as SASEGT. The CDR3 sequence is 15 residues long. Trimming cost V 6 bases and J 2 bases, with 15 bases left between them. CDR3 sequence (DNA): TGTGCCAGCAGAGTGGACTGGGGCTACACAGATACGCAGTATTTT. This sequence encodes CASRVDWGYTDTQYF.

At least ten counts were recorded for this clonotype. The chain joins TRBV2 to TRBJ2-3; no definite D call. Trimming left V 6 bases short and J 2 bases short, with 9 bases between. The CDR3 loop spans 13 amino acids. CDR1 is SNHLY, CDR2 FYNNEI, per germline. The CDR3 coding sequence is TGTGCCAGCAGCACACAACCCACAGATACGCAGTATTTT. Its protein is CASSTQPTDTQYF.

This chain uses TRBV10-3 with TRBJ2-5, with unresolved D. Trimming left V 6 bases short and J 5 bases short, with 13 bases between. The CDR3 extends over 13 amino acids. Germline lookup yields CDR1 ENHRY and CDR2 SYGVKD. The CDR3 protein is CAIRDALWETQYF. Written as DNA, the CDR3 is TGTGCCATCAGGGATGCCCTGTGGGAGACCCAGTACTTC.

This clonotype was recorded many times. The rearrangement joins TRBV20-1 to TRBJ2-7; 14 bases map to TRBD2. Trimming cost V 5 bases and J 3 bases; bases outside gene matches: 9. The CDR3 is made up of 16 amino acids. CDR1 and CDR2 from the germline V gene are DFQATT and SNEGSKA (reference sequence). CDR3 amino acids: CSARLAGGPGLYEQYF. The CDR3 bases are TGCAGTGCTCGACTAGCGGGGGGGCCGGGCCTCTACGAGCAGTACTTC.

At least ten counts were recorded for this clonotype. V and J are TRBV5-1 and TRBJ2-4; 8 nucleotides agree with TRBD2. The V and J ends lost 5 bases and 2 bases, in that order; junction bases with no gene match: 12. CDR1 and CDR2 from the germline V gene are SGHRS and YFSETQ. This CDR3 has 17 amino acids. DNA for the CDR3: TGCGCCAGCAGTTCATTTTCGGCGGGAGGCCCCAAAAACATTCAGTACTTC. It translates to CASSSFSAGGPKNIQYF.

This clonotype has at least ten counts. The rearrangement uses TRBV2 and TRBJ2-7; D is ambiguous. Germline-derived CDR1 and CDR2 are SNHLY and FYNNEI. The CDR3 has 14 amino acids. V lost 0 bases to trimming and J lost 0 bases, with 6 bases between them. CDR3: CASSEADRSYEQYF. CDR3 sequence (DNA): TGTGCCAGCAGTGAAGCGGACCGCTCCTACGAGCAGTACTTC.

This clonotype was detected many times. The gene calls are TRBV18 and TRBJ2-5; D gene uncertain. The CDR3 length is 15 residues. V lost 2 bases, J lost 0 bases, and 10 bases lay in between. Germline lookup yields CDR1 KGHSH and CDR2 LQKENI. The CDR3: CASSPMGTYQETQYF. For the CDR3, the DNA is TGTGCCAGCTCACCAATGGGAACGTACCAAGAGACCCAGTACTTC.

This clonotype was picked up many times. CDR3 DNA sequence: TGTGCCAGCAGTGGACAGATCCAAGAGACCCAGTACTTC. It translates to CASSGQIQETQYF. V usage is TRBV6-6 and J usage is TRBJ2-5, with D possibly TRBD1 on 6 matching bases. Deletions cut 5 bases from V and 1 base from J, with 8 bases between. This CDR3 contains 13 residues. In germline, CDR1 is MNHNY, CDR2 SVGAGI (reference sequence).

This clonotype was detected ten times or more. The chain links TRBV7-2 to TRBJ2-5, with D perhaps assigned TRBD1 or TRBD2 (6 bases each). This CDR3 is built from 14 residues. The V and J ends lost 2 bases and 4 bases respectively, with 11 bases between them. The germline V gene has CDR1 SGHTA and CDR2 FQGNSA. The CDR3 DNA is TGTGCCAGCAGCTTAAGGGGGGCCGGAGAGACCCAGTACTTC. It is translated as CASSLRGAGETQYF.

The V call is TRBV7-8, the J call TRBJ1-1; 7 nucleotides agree with TRBD1. V gave up 2 bases and J gave up 7 bases; unmatched junction bases: 4. Looked up from germline, CDR1 is SGHVS and CDR2 is FQNEAQ. The CDR3 consists of 13 residues. The CDR3 region has the DNA TGTGCCAGCAGCTTACGGGACAGTTTTGAAGCTTTCTTT. Amino acid sequence: CASSLRDSFEAFF.

J is TRBJ2-1 and V is TRBV28; D not certain. The germline V and J ends were trimmed by 5 bases and 9 bases, with 17 bases remaining between them. In germline, CDR1 is MDHEN, CDR2 SYDVKM. The CDR3 covers 14 residues. The CDR3 DNA reads TGTGCCAGCAGTCTAATATCTCAAACTGGTGAGCAGTTCTTC. Translated: CASSLISQTGEQFF.

This clonotype was seen many times. The rearrangement uses TRBV7-2 and TRBJ2-5; D ambiguous. The CDR3 runs 14 residues. From germline, CDR1 is SGHTA and CDR2 FQGNSA. V dropped 4 bases and J dropped 5 bases, with 14 bases sitting between them. The CDR3 reads CASSSPARLETQYF. CDR3 DNA sequence: TGTGCCAGCAGCTCTCCCGCCCGGCTGGAGACCCAGTACTTC.

This clonotype showed up many times. DNA of the CDR3: TGTGCCAGCAGCGGCGATGGTTACACCGGGGAGCTGTTTTTT. Its protein is CASSGDGYTGELFF. The chain joins TRBV5-6 to TRBJ2-2; D remains unclear. There are 14 residues in the CDR3. V gave up 4 bases and J gave up 3 bases, with 10 bases separating them. In germline, CDR1 is SGHDT, CDR2 YYEEEE.